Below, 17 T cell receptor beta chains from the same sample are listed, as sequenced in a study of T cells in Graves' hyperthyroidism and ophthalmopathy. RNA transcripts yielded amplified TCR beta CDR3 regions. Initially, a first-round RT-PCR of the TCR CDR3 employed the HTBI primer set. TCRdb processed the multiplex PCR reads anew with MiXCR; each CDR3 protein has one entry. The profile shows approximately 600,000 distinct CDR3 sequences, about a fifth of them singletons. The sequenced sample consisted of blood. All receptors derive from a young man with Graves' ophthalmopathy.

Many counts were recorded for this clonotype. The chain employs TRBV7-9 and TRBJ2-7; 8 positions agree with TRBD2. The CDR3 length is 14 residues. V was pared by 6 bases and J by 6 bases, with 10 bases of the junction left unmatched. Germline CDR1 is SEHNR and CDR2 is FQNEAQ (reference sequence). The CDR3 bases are TGTGCCAGCAGGGTCGCGGGAGGCCTCTCCGAGCAGTACTTC. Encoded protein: CASRVAGGLSEQYF.

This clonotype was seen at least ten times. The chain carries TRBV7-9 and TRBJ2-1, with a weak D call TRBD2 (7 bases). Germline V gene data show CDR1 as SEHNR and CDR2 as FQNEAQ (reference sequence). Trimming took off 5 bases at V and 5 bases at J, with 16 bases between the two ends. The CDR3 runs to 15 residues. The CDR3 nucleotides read TGTGCCAGCAGCGCCCTGGGGCGGGGGCACAATGAGCAGTTCTTC. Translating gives CASSALGRGHNEQFF.

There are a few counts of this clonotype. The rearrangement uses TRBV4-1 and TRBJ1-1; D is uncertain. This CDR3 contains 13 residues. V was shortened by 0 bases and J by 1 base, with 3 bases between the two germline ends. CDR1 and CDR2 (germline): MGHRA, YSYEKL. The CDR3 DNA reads TGCGCCAGCAGCCAAGAATGGAACACTGAAGCTTTCTTT. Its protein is CASSQEWNTEAFF.

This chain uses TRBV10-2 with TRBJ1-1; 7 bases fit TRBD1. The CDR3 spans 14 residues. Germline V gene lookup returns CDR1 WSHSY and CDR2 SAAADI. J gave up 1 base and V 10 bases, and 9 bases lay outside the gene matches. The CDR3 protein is CATDRTGGNTEAFF. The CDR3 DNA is TGCGCCACCGACAGGACAGGCGGGAACACTGAAGCTTTCTTT.

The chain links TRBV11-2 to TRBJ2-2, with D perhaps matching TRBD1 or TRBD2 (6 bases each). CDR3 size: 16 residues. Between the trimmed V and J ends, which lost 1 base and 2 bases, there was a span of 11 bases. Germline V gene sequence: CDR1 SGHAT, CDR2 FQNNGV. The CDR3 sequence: CASSLGGALNTGELFF. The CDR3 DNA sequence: TGTGCCAGCAGCTTAGGGGGGGCGCTCAACACCGGGGAGCTGTTTTTT.

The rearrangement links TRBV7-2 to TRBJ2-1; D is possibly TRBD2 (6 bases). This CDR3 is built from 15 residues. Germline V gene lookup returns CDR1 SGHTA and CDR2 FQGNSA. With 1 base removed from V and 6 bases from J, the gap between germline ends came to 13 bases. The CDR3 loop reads CASSLDYGRPNEQFF. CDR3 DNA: TGTGCCAGCAGCTTAGATTACGGGAGACCCAATGAGCAGTTCTTC.

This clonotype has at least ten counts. The DNA of the CDR3 is TGTGCCAGCAGCTTCGCGGGAATTACAGATACGCAGTATTTT. Protein sequence: CASSFAGITDTQYF. The chain recombines TRBV7-3 with TRBJ2-3, with a tentative D call TRBD2 (6 bases). CDR3 size: 14 residues. Trimming removed 3 bases at V and 3 bases at J, with 10 bases between. Per the germline V gene, CDR1 is SGHTA and CDR2 is FQGTGA.

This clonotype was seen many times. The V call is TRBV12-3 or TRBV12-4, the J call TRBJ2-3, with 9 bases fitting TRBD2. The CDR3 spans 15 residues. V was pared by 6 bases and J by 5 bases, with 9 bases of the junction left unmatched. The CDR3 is CASRRAGAGGDTQYF. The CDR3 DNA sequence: TGTGCCAGCAGGCGAGCGGGAGCGGGAGGAGATACGCAGTATTTT.

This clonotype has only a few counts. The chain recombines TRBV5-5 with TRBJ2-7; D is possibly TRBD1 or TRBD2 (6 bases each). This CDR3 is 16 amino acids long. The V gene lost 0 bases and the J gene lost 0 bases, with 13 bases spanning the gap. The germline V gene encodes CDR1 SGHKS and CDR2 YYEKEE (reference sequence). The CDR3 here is CASSLAGDISSYEQYF. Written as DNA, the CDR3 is TGTGCCAGCAGCTTGGCGGGGGACATTAGCTCCTACGAGCAGTACTTC.

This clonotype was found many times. The CDR3 DNA sequence: TGTGCCAGCAGTTGGACAGGCGGCCGCAATATCATTAATGAGCAGTTCTTC. Translated: CASSWTGGRNIINEQFF. The J gene is TRBJ2-1, the V gene TRBV28, with 7 bases fitting TRBD1. Germline lookup yields CDR1 MDHEN and CDR2 SYDVKM. CDR3 size: 17 residues. V trimming: 4 bases; J trimming: 7 bases; junction bases outside the gene matches: 16.

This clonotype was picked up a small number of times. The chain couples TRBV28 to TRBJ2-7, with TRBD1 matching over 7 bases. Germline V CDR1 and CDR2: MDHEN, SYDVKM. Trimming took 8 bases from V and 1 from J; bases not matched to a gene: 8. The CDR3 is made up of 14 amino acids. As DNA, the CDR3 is TGTGCCAGCGGCCAGGACAGGCTTTCCTACGAGCAGTACTTC. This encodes CASGQDRLSYEQYF.

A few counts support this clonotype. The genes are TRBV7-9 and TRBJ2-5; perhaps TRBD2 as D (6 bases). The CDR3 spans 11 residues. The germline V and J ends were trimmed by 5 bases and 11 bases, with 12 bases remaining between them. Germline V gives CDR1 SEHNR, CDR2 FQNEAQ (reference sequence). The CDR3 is CASSLGLLQYF. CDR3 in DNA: TGTGCCAGCAGCCTCGGACTACTTCAGTACTTC. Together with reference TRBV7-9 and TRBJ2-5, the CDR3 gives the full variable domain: DTGVSQNPRHKITKRGQNVTFRCDPISEHNRLYWYRQTLGQGPEFLTYFQNEAQLEKSRLLSDRFSAERPKGSFSTLEIQRTEQGDSAMYLCASSLGLLQYFGPGTRLLVL.

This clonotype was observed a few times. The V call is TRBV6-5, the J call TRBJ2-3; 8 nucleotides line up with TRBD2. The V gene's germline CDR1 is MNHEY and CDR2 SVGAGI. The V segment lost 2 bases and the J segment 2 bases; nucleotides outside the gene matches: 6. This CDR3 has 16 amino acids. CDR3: CASSYGAGGFTDTQYF. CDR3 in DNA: TGTGCCAGCAGTTACGGGGCGGGAGGATTCACAGATACGCAGTATTTT.

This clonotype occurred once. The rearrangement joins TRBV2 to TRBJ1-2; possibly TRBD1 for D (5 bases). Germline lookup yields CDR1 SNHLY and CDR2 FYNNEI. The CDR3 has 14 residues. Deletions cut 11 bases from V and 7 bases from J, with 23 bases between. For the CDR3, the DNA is TGTGCCGAGTCCCCGGGGGACGGCAAGCGTGGCTACACCTTC. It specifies CAESPGDGKRGYTF.

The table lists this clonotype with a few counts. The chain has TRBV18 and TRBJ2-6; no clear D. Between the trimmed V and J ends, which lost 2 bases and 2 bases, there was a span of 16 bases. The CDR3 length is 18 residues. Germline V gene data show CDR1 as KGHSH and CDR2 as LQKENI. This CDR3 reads CASSPGNGNGPGANVLTF. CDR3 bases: TGTGCCAGCTCACCAGGGAATGGTAATGGCCCTGGGGCCAACGTCCTGACTTTC.

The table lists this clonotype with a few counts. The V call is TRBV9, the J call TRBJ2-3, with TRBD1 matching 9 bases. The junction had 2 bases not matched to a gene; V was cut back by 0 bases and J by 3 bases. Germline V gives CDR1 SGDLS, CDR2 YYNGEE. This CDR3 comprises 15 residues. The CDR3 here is CASSVVGQGTDTQYF. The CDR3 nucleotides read TGTGCCAGCAGCGTAGTAGGACAGGGGACAGATACGCAGTATTTT.

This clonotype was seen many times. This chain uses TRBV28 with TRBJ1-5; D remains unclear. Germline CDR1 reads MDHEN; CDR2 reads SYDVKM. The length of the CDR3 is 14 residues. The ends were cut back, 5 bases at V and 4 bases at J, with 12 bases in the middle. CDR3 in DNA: TGTGCCAGCAGTCTTATCACAGAGAATCAGCCCCAGCATTTT. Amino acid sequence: CASSLITENQPQHF.